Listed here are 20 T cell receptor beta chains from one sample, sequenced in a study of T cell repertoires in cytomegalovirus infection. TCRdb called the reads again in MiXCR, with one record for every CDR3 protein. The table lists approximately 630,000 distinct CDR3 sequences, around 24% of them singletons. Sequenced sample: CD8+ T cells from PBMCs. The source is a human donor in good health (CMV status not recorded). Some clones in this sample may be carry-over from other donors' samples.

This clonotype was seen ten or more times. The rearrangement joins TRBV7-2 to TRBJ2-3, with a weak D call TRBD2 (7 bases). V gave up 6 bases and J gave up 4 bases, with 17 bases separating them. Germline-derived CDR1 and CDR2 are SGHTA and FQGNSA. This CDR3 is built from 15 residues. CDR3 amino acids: CASSFVGGRADTQYF. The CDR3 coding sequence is TGTGCCAGCAGTTTCGTGGGGGGGCGGGCAGATACGCAGTATTTT.

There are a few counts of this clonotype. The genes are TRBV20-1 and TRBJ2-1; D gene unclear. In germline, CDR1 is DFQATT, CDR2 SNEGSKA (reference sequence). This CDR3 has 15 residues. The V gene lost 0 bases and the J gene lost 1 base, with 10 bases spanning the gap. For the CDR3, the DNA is TGCAGTGCTAGAGATTGGACCACATCCTACAATGAGCAGTTCTTC. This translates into CSARDWTTSYNEQFF.

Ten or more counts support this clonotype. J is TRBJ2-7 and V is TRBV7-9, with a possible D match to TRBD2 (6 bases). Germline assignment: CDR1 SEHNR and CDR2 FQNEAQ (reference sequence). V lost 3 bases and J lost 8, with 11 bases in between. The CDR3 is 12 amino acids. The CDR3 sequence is CASSFGGEKQYV. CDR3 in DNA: TGTGCCAGCAGCTTCGGAGGGGAAAAGCAGTACGTC.

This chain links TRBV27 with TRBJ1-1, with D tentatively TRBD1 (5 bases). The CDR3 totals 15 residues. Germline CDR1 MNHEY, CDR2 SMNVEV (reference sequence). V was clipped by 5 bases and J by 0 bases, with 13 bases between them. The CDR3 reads CASSPWPGMNTEAFF. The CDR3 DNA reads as TGTGCCAGCAGTCCTTGGCCAGGGATGAACACTGAAGCTTTCTTT.

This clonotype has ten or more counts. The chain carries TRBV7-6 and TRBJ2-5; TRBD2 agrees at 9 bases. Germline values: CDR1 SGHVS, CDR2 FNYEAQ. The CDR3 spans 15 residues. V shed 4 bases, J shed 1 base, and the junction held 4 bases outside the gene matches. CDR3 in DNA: TGTGCCAGCAGCTCCCGGACTAGCGCCCAAGAGACCCAGTACTTC. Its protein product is CASSSRTSAQETQYF.

The DNA for the CDR3 is TGTGCCAGCAGTTCGGTCGCGGGTCCTCTGTACGAGCAGTACTTC. Its translation is CASSSVAGPLYEQYF. This chain uses TRBV6-5 with TRBJ2-7, with D possibly matching TRBD2 (5 bases). V was shortened by 4 bases and J by 4 bases, with 17 bases between the two germline ends. Germline V gene sequence: CDR1 MNHEY, CDR2 SVGAGI. CDR3 length equals 15 residues.

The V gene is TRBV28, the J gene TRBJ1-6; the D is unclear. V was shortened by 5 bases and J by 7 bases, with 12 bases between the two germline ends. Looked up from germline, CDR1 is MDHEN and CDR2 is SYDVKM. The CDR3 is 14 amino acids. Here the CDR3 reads CASSQQRENSPLHF. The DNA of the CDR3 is TGTGCCAGCAGTCAACAGAGAGAGAATTCACCCCTCCACTTT. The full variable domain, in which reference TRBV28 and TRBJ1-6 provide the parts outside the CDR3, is DVKVTQSSRYLVKRTGEKVFLECVQDMDHENMFWYRQDPGLGLRLIYFSYDVKMKEKGDIPEGYSVSREKKERFSLILESASTNQTSMYLCASSQQRENSPLHFGNGTRLTVT.

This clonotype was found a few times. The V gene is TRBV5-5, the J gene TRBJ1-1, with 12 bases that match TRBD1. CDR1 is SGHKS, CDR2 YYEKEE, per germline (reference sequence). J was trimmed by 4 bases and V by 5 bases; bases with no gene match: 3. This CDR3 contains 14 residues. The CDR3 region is CASSGTGGLTEAFF. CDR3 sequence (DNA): TGTGCCAGCAGTGGGACAGGGGGCCTCACTGAAGCTTTCTTT.

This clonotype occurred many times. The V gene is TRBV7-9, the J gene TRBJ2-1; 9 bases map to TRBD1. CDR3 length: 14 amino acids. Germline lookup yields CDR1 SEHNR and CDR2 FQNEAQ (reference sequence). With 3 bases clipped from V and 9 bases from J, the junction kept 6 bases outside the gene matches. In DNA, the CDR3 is TGTGCCAGCAGCTTCTACAGGGGGCCGGCTGAGCAGTTCTTC. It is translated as CASSFYRGPAEQFF. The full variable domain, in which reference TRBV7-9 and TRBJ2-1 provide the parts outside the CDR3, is DTGVSQNPRHKITKRGQNVTFRCDPISEHNRLYWYRQTLGQGPEFLTYFQNEAQLEKSRLLSDRFSAERPKGSFSTLEIQRTEQGDSAMYLCASSFYRGPAEQFFGPGTRLTVL.

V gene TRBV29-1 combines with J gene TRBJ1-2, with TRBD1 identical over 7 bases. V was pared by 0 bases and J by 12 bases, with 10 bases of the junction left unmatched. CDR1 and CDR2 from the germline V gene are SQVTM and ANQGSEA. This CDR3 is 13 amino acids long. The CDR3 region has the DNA TGCAGCGTTGAAGAGTGGAGGGGGCCCCTCCACACCTTC. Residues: CSVEEWRGPLHTF. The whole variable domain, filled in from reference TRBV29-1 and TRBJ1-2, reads SAVISQKPSRDICQRGTSLTIQCQVDSQVTMMFWYRQQPGQSLTLIATANQGSEATYESGFVIDKFPISRPNLTFSTLTVSNMSPEDSSIYLCSVEEWRGPLHTFGSGTRLTVV.

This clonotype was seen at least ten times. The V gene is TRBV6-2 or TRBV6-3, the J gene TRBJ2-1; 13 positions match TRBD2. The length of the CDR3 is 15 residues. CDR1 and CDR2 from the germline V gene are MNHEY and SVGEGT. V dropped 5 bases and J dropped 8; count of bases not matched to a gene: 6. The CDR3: CASSQLAGGRDEQFF. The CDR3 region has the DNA TGTGCCAGCAGTCAACTAGCGGGGGGGCGTGATGAGCAGTTCTTC.

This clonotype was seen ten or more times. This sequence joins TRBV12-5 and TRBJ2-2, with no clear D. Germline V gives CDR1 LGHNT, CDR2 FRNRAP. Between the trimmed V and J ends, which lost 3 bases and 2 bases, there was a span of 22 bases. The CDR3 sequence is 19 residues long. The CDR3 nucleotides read TGTGCTAGTGGTTTTCTCACTGCCTCACATCGGGTTAACACCGGGGAGCTGTTTTTT. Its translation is CASGFLTASHRVNTGELFF. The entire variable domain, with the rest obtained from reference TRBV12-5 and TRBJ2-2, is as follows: DARVTQTPRHKVTEMGQEVTMRCQPILGHNTVFWYRQTMMQGLELLAYFRNRAPLDDSGMPKDRFSAEMPDATLATLKIQPSEPRDSAVYFCASGFLTASHRVNTGELFFGEGSRLTVL.

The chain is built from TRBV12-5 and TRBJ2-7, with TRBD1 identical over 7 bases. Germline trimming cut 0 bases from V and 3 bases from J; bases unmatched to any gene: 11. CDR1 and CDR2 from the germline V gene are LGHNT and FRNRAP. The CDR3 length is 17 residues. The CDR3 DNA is TGTGCTAGTGGTTTGGTACGACAGGGTACAAATGACTACGAGCAGTACGTC. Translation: CASGLVRQGTNDYEQYV.

CDR3 sequence (DNA): TGTGCCAGCAGTTTTAAGGTGGCAGGGGCCAACGTCCTGACTTTC. Amino acids: CASSFKVAGANVLTF. The chain joins TRBV12-3 or TRBV12-4 to TRBJ2-6; unclear D gene. The CDR3 has 15 amino acids. V lost 3 bases and J lost 4, with 10 bases in between.

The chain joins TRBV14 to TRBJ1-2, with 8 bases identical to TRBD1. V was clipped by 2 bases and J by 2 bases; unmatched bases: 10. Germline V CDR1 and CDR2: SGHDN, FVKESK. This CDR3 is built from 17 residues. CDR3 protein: CASSQWRTGNMNYGYTF. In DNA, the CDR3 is TGTGCCAGCAGCCAATGGAGGACAGGGAATATGAACTATGGCTACACCTTC.

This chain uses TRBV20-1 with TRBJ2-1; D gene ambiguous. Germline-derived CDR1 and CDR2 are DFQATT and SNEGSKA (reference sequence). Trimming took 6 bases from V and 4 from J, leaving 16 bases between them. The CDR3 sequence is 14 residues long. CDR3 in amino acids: CSAQSWGRYNEQFF. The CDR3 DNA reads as TGCAGTGCCCAATCATGGGGTCGTTACAATGAGCAGTTCTTC.

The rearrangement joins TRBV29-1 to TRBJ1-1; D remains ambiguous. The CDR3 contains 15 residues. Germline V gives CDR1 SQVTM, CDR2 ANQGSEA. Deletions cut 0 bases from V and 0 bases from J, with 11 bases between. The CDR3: CSVEEEGDMNTEAFF. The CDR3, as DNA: TGCAGCGTTGAAGAAGAAGGAGATATGAACACTGAAGCTTTCTTT. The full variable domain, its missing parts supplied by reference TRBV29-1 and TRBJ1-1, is SAVISQKPSRDICQRGTSLTIQCQVDSQVTMMFWYRQQPGQSLTLIATANQGSEATYESGFVIDKFPISRPNLTFSTLTVSNMSPEDSSIYLCSVEEEGDMNTEAFFGQGTRLTVV.

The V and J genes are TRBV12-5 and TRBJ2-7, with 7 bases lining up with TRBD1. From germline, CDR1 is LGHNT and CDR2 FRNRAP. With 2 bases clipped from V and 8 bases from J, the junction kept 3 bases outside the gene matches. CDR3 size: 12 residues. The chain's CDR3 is CASGLTGEKQYF. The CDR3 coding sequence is TGTGCTAGTGGTTTGACAGGGGAGAAGCAGTACTTC.

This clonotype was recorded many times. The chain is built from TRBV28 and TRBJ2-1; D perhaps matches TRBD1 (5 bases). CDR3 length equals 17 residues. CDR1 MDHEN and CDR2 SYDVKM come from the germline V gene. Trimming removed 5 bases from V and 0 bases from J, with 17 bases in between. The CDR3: CASSTDRNLDSYNEQFF. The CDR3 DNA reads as TGTGCCAGCAGTACCGACAGAAACCTTGACTCCTACAATGAGCAGTTCTTC.

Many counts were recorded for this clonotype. In nucleotides, the CDR3 is TGTGCCAGCAGCCCAGCCGGGACAGTGTATAATTCACCCCTCCACTTT. Protein product: CASSPAGTVYNSPLHF. This chain connects TRBV7-8 to TRBJ1-6; 7 nucleotides match TRBD1. Trimming at V came to 5 bases and at J to 4 bases, leaving 8 bases not matched to a gene. This CDR3 contains 16 residues. CDR1 is SGHVS and CDR2 is FQNEAQ in the germline V gene.